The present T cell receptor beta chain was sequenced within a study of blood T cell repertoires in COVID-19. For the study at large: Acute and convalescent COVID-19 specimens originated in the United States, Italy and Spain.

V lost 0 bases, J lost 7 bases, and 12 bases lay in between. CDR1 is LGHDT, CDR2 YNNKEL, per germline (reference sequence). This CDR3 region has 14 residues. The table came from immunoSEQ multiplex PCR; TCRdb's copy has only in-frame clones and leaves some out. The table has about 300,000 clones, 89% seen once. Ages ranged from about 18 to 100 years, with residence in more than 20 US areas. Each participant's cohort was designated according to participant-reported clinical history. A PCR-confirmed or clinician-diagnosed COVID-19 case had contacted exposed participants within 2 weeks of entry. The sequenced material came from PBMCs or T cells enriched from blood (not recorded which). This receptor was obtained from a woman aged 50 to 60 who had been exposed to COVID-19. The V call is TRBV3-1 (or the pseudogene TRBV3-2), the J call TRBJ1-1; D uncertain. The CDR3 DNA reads TGTGCCAGCAGCCAAGATTGGGCAGGTCGTGAAGCTTTCTTT. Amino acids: CASSQDWAGREAFF.